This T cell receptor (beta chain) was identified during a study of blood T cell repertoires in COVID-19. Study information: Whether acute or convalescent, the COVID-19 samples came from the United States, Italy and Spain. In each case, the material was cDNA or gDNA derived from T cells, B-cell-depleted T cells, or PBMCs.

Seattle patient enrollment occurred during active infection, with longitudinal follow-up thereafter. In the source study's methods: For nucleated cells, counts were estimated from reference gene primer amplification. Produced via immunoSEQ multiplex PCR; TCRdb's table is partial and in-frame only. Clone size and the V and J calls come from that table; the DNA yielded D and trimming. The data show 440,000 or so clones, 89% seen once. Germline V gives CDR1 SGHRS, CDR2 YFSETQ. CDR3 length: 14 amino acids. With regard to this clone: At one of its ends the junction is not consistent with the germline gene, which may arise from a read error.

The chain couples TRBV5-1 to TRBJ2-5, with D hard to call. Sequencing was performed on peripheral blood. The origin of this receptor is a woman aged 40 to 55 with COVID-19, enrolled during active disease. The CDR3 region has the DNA TGCGCCAGCAGCTTGGGGGCAGGTAGAGAGCCCCAGTACTTC. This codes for CASSLGAGREPQYF.